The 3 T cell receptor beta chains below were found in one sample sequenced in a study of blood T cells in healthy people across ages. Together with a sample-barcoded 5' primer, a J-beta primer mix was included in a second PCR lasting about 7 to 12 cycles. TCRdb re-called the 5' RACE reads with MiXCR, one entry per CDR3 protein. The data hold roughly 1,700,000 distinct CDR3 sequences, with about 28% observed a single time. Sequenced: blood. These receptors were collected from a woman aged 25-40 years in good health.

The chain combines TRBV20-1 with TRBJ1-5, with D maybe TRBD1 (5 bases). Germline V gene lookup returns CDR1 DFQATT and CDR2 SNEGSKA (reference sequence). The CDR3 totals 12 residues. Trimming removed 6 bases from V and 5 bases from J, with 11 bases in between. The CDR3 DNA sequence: TGCAGTGCCGCCGACAGATATCAGCCCCAGCATTTT. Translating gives CSAADRYQPQHF.

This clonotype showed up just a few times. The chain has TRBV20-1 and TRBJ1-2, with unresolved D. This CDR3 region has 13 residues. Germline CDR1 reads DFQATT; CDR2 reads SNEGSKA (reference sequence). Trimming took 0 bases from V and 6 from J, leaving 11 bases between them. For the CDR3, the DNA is TGCAGTGCTAGAGATTGGGGTTTTGATGGCTACACCTTC. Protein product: CSARDWGFDGYTF.

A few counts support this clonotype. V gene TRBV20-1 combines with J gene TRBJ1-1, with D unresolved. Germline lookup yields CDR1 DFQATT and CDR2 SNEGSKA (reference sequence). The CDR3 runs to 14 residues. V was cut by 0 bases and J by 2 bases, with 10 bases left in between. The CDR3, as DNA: TGCAGTGCTAGAGAGCAGCTGCTCAACACTGAAGCTTTCTTT. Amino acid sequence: CSAREQLLNTEAFF.